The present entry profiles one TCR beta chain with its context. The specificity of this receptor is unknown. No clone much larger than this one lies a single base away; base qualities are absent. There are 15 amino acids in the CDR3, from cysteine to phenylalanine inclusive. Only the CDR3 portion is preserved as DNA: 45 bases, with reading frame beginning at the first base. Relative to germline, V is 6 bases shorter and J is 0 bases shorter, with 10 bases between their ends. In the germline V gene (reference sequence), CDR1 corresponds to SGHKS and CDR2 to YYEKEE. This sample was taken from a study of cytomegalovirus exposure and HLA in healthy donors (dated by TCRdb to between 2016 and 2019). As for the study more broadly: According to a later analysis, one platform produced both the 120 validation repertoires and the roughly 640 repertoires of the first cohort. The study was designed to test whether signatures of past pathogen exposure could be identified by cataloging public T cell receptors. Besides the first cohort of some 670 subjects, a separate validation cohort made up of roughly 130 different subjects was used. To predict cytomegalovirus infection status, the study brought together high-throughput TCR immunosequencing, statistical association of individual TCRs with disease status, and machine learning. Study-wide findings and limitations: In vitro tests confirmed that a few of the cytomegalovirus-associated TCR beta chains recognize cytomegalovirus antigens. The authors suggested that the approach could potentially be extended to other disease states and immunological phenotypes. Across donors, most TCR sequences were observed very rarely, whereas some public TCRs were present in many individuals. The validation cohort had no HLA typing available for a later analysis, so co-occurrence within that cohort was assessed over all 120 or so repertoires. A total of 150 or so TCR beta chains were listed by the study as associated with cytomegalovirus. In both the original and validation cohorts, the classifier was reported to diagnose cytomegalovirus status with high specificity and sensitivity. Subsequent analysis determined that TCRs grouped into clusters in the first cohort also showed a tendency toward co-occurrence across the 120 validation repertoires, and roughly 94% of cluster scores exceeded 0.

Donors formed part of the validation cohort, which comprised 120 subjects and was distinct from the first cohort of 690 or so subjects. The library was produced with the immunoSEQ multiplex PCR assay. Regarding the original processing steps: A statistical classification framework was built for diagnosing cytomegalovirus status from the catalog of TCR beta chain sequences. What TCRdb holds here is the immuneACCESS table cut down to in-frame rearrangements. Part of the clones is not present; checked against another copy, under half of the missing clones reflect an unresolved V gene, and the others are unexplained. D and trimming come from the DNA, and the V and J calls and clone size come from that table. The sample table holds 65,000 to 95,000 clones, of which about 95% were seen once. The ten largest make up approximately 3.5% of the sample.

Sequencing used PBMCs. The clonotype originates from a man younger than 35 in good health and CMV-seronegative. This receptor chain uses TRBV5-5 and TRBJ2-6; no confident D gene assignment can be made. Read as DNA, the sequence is TGTGCCAGCACCTCAGACAACTCTGGGGCCAACGTCCTGACTTTC. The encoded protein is CASTSDNSGANVLTF.